The 28 T cell receptor beta chains below come from one sample, sequenced in a study of blood T cell repertoires in COVID-19. Method: immunoSEQ multiplex PCR; TCRdb's copy keeps in-frame clones and lacks some. In the table there are 400,000 or so clones, roughly nine tenths of which are singletons. Sequenced: PBMCs or T cells enriched from blood (not recorded which). The receptors were gathered from a man aged 25 to 40 who had recovered from COVID-19.

The chain joins TRBV4-1 to TRBJ2-7, with 13 bases identical to TRBD2. Losses at the gene ends were 0 bases for V and 0 bases for J; bases not matched to a gene: 5. Germline values: CDR1 MGHRA, CDR2 YSYEKL. This CDR3 is built from 18 residues. CDR3 bases: TGCGCCAGCAGCCAAGATGAGACTAGCGGGGGGAGCTCCTACGAGCAGTACTTC. Residues: CASSQDETSGGSSYEQYF.

The sample holds one count of this clone. This rearrangement joins TRBV7-2 to TRBJ2-1, with D possibly being TRBD2 (7 bases). Trimming removed 5 bases from V and 8 bases from J, with 31 bases in between. CDR1 and CDR2 from the germline V gene are SGHTA and FQGNSA. This CDR3 is 19 amino acids long. CDR3 in amino acids: CASSVRGGDTRESFHEQFF. The CDR3 bases are TGTGCCAGCAGCGTTAGGGGGGGGGACACGCGGGAGAGTTTCCATGAGCAGTTCTTC.

The CDR3 here is CASSQGRSPLETQYF. Written as DNA, the CDR3 is TGCGCCAGCAGCCAAGGTCGGAGTCCTCTGGAGACCCAGTACTTC. This chain links TRBV4-1 with TRBJ2-5; no clear D gene. V lost 1 base to trimming and J lost 5 bases, with 14 bases between them. Germline lookup yields CDR1 MGHRA and CDR2 YSYEKL. The CDR3 has 15 amino acids.

This chain joins TRBV28 and TRBJ2-7; 7 nucleotides agree with TRBD2. CDR1 and CDR2 from the germline V gene are MDHEN and SYDVKM. There are 14 residues in the CDR3. Germline trimming cut 6 bases from V and 3 bases from J; bases unmatched to any gene: 8. In nucleotides, the CDR3 is TGTGCCAGCAGAGAGGGTGGGGGGGACTACGAGCAGTACTTC. Translating it yields CASREGGGDYEQYF.

The chain links TRBV6-5 to TRBJ1-4; D call uncertain. This CDR3 is 14 amino acids long. Germline CDR1 and CDR2: MNHEY and SVGAGI. V lost 3 bases, J lost 6 bases, and 11 bases lay in between. CDR3 sequence (DNA): TGTGCCAGCAGTTATAAACCCCGGGATGAAAAACTGTTTTTT. As protein: CASSYKPRDEKLFF.

V gene TRBV30 combines with J gene TRBJ2-1, with 16 bases fitting TRBD2. This CDR3 region has 17 residues. CDR1 is GTSNPN, CDR2 SVGIG, per germline (reference sequence). After removal of 2 bases from V and 8 bases from J, the junction contained 9 bases not matched to a gene. This chain's CDR3 is CAWSTGLAGGPGDEQFF. The DNA of the CDR3 is TGTGCCTGGAGTACGGGACTAGCGGGAGGGCCAGGGGATGAGCAGTTCTTC.

A word on this clone: This sample also contains other DNA sequences that code for the same CDR3. The rearrangement joins TRBV3-1 (or the pseudogene TRBV3-2) to TRBJ2-3; a weak D match, TRBD1 (7 bases). V lost 0 bases and J 1 base, leaving 11 bases between the germline ends. The CDR3 length is 16 residues. The V gene's germline CDR1 is LGHDT and CDR2 YNNKEL (reference sequence). As DNA, the CDR3 is TGTGCCAGCAGCCAAGATCGCAGGGGGGGCACAGATACGCAGTATTTT. Encoded protein: CASSQDRRGGTDTQYF.

J is TRBJ1-2 and V is TRBV19; 9 nucleotides agree with TRBD1. V shed 5 bases and J 7 bases; nucleotides not matched to a gene: 8. The CDR3 extends over 14 amino acids. Per the germline V gene, CDR1 is LNHDA and CDR2 is SQIVND (reference sequence). The CDR3 DNA follows: TGTGCCAGTAGTCTAAGCGGGACAGGGTTTGGCTACACCTTC. It encodes CASSLSGTGFGYTF.

The chain has TRBV11-2 and TRBJ2-7; 9 bases fit TRBD1. V was clipped by 1 base and J by 3 bases; unmatched bases: 16. The germline CDR1 and CDR2 sequences are SGHAT and FQNNGV. CDR3 length equals 19 residues. The CDR3 DNA reads TGTGCCAGCAGCTTAGGGGCGGGGACAGGGAACGGGTTAGTCTACGAGCAGTACTTC. Its protein is CASSLGAGTGNGLVYEQYF.

The rearrangement uses TRBV19 and TRBJ2-5; perhaps TRBD2 as D (6 bases). The ends were cut back, 2 bases at V and 7 bases at J, with 11 bases in the middle. The length of the CDR3 is 13 residues. Germline CDR1 and CDR2: LNHDA and SQIVND (reference sequence). The CDR3 sequence is CASSIRGSGTQYF. CDR3 DNA: TGTGCCAGTAGTATACGGGGGAGCGGGACCCAGTACTTC.

This clone showed up just once. The chain has TRBV5-8 and TRBJ1-2; TRBD1 is a possible D gene (5 bases). Germline CDR1 reads SGHTS; CDR2 reads YDEGEE. V was pared by 4 bases and J by 5 bases, with 9 bases between. The CDR3 runs to 12 residues. CDR3 sequence (DNA): TGTGCCAGCAGCCCGGGACTTTATGGCTACACCTTC. Translation: CASSPGLYGYTF.

This chain uses TRBV28 with TRBJ1-2; 10 bases line up with TRBD1. The length of the CDR3 is 15 residues. CDR1 and CDR2 (germline): MDHEN, SYDVKM. Trimming removed 5 bases from V and 5 bases from J; junction bases left unmatched: 8. CDR3 amino acids: CASSPTGTGVYGYTF. CDR3 bases: TGTGCCAGCAGTCCGACCGGGACAGGGGTTTATGGCTACACCTTC.

The chain links TRBV7-9 to TRBJ1-6; 10 bases are a match to TRBD1. Germline V gene lookup returns CDR1 SEHNR and CDR2 FQNEAQ (reference sequence). Trimming at V came to 4 bases and at J to 10 bases, leaving 10 bases not matched to a gene. The CDR3 runs 16 residues. The DNA for the CDR3 is TGTGCCAGCAGCTCGTATCCCGGGACAGGGGAATCACCCCTCCACTTT. Amino acids: CASSSYPGTGESPLHF.

The genes are TRBV5-1 and TRBJ1-3; TRBD1 aligns across 8 bases. With V trimmed by 3 bases and J by 0 bases, 5 bases remained unmatched. This CDR3 spans 16 amino acids. Germline CDR1 is SGHRS and CDR2 is YFSETQ. CDR3 nucleotides: TGCGCCAGCAGCTACGGGACAGGACCCTCTGGAAACACCATATATTTT. Its protein is CASSYGTGPSGNTIYF. Using reference TRBV5-1 and TRBJ1-3 for the parts outside the CDR3, the full variable domain is KAGVTQTPRYLIKTRGQQVTLSCSPISGHRSVSWYQQTPGQGLQFLFEYFSETQRNKGNFPGRFSGRQFSNSRSEMNVSTLELGDSALYLCASSYGTGPSGNTIYFGEGSWLTVV.

The chain is built from TRBV7-2 and TRBJ2-3; TRBD2 matches 9 bases. Germline loops: CDR1 SGHTA, CDR2 FQGNSA. Unmatched junction bases numbered 13, after V lost 8 bases and J lost 4 bases. The CDR3 is 16 amino acids. CDR3 nucleotide sequence: TGTGCCAGCCGCATTCCCGGCGGGAGGGCCCCAGATACGCAGTATTTT. Its protein product is CASRIPGGRAPDTQYF.

The chain recombines TRBV29-1 with TRBJ1-2; 11 positions match TRBD1. This CDR3 has 14 residues. CDR1 SQVTM and CDR2 ANQGSEA come from the germline V gene. Unmatched junction bases numbered 11, after V lost 6 bases and J lost 8 bases. The CDR3 region is CSVTLGQGVQGYTF. The CDR3, as DNA: TGCAGCGTCACCCTGGGACAGGGGGTTCAGGGCTACACCTTC. Full variable domain (rest looked up from reference TRBV29-1 and TRBJ1-2): SAVISQKPSRDICQRGTSLTIQCQVDSQVTMMFWYRQQPGQSLTLIATANQGSEATYESGFVIDKFPISRPNLTFSTLTVSNMSPEDSSIYLCSVTLGQGVQGYTFGSGTRLTVV.

This clone came up once. The chain joins TRBV29-1 to TRBJ1-2, with D unresolved. Deletions cut 0 bases from V and 4 bases from J, with 9 bases between. The CDR3 length is 13 residues. Germline CDR1 reads SQVTM; CDR2 reads ANQGSEA. CDR3 protein: CSVEDSPLYGYTF. The CDR3 region has the DNA TGCAGCGTTGAAGATAGCCCGCTCTATGGCTACACCTTC.

The genes are TRBV7-9 and TRBJ2-7; D remains ambiguous. Trimming left V 4 bases short and J 5 bases short, with 9 bases between. The CDR3 runs 12 residues. The germline gives CDR1 SEHNR, CDR2 FQNEAQ (reference sequence). CDR3 coding DNA: TGTGCCAGCAGCTCCCAATCCCACGAGCAGTACTTC. Amino acids: CASSSQSHEQYF.

As regards this clone: Distinct nucleotide sequences in the sample also encode this CDR3. The CDR3 region has the DNA TGTGCCAGCAGTTTCGCAGATACGCAGTATTTT. Protein sequence: CASSFADTQYF. The chain couples TRBV12-3 or TRBV12-4 to TRBJ2-3; D unresolved. The CDR3 extends over 11 amino acids. With 3 bases removed from V and 4 bases from J, the gap between germline ends came to 2 bases.

The chain joins TRBV9 to TRBJ1-1, with D possibly TRBD1 on 5 matching bases. V gave up 0 bases and J gave up 4 bases, with 7 bases separating them. Germline lookup yields CDR1 SGDLS and CDR2 YYNGEE. The CDR3 spans 13 residues. As DNA, the CDR3 is TGTGCCAGCAGCGTAGGCAGGGCCACTGAAGCTTTCTTT. It translates to CASSVGRATEAFF.

A few counts support this clone. The V call is TRBV3-1 (or the pseudogene TRBV3-2), the J call TRBJ1-5, with D unclear. This CDR3 is built from 14 residues. CDR1 and CDR2 (germline): LGHDT, YNNKEL (reference sequence). Deletions cut 1 base from V and 0 bases from J, with 4 bases between. The CDR3 region is CASSQGHSNQPQHF. The CDR3 DNA is TGTGCCAGCAGCCAAGGTCATAGCAATCAGCCCCAGCATTTT.

The chain is built from TRBV29-1 and TRBJ1-2; TRBD1 aligns across 10 bases. CDR1 and CDR2 (germline): SQVTM, ANQGSEA. The ends lost 6 bases at V and 7 bases at J; junction bases unmatched: 5. CDR3 size: 12 residues. Here the CDR3 DNA reads TGCAGCGTCGAGACAGGGGGCTTTGGCTACACCTTC. Its translation is CSVETGGFGYTF.

The chain employs TRBV7-9 and TRBJ2-1; 11 bases fit TRBD2. The CDR3 consists of 17 residues. V trimming: 5 bases; J trimming: 0 bases; junction bases outside the gene matches: 6. The germline V gene has CDR1 SEHNR and CDR2 FQNEAQ (reference sequence). The CDR3 DNA is TGTGCCAGCAGCCCTCTAACTAGCGGGAGCTCCTACAATGAGCAGTTCTTC. This gives the protein CASSPLTSGSSYNEQFF.

The V gene is TRBV10-3, the J gene TRBJ2-7; 7 nucleotides line up with TRBD1. With 10 bases clipped from V and 7 bases from J, the junction kept 10 bases outside the gene matches. The germline V gene encodes CDR1 ENHRY and CDR2 SYGVKD. The CDR3 runs to 12 residues. The CDR3, as DNA: TGTGCCACCGGGACAGACATTAGAGAGCAGTACTTC. Translating it yields CATGTDIREQYF.

This clone appeared a few times. V and J are TRBV11-2 and TRBJ2-5; 13 positions agree with TRBD2. V shed 1 base, J shed 6 bases, and the junction held 5 bases outside the gene matches. Looked up from germline, CDR1 is SGHAT and CDR2 is FQNNGV. CDR3 length equals 16 residues. This chain's CDR3 is CASSLGTSGSGKTQYF. In DNA, the CDR3 is TGTGCCAGCAGCTTAGGGACTAGCGGGAGTGGTAAGACCCAGTACTTC.

V is TRBV7-6 and J is TRBJ2-2; 10 bases line up with TRBD2. The germline V gene encodes CDR1 SGHVS and CDR2 FNYEAQ. V lost 2 bases to trimming and J lost 5 bases; unmatched junction nucleotides: 11. The CDR3 is 18 amino acids. CDR3 in DNA: TGTGCCAGCAGCTTATCAAGCGGGAGGGCCTTAGGAACCGGGGAGCTGTTTTTT. It specifies CASSLSSGRALGTGELFF.

CDR3 region: CASSPTREGFYNEQFF. In DNA form, the CDR3 reads TGTGCCAGCAGTCCCACCCGGGAGGGCTTCTACAATGAGCAGTTCTTC. The chain joins TRBV28 to TRBJ2-1; 8 positions match TRBD2. Losses at the gene ends were 5 bases for V and 3 bases for J; bases not matched to a gene: 9. Germline CDR1 and CDR2: MDHEN and SYDVKM. This CDR3 has 16 amino acids.

The chain couples TRBV18 to TRBJ2-5; tentatively, D is TRBD1 (6 bases). There are 14 residues in the CDR3. With 0 bases removed from V and 4 bases from J, the gap between germline ends came to 9 bases. Germline loops: CDR1 KGHSH, CDR2 LQKENI. CDR3 nucleotides: TGTGCCAGCTCACCACCGGGCAGGGGAGAGACCCAGTACTTC. It is translated as CASSPPGRGETQYF.